Below are 17 T cell receptor beta chains sequenced from a single sample in a study of post-analysis software for immune sequencing data. These receptors have no identified antigens. Every TCR beta cDNA library bore unique molecular identifiers. TCRdb analysed the PCR reads with MiXCR anew, one entry per CDR3 protein. The data show under 900,000 distinct CDR3 sequences, under 70% seen once. Whole-study results and caveats: In patients, TRBV5-6, TRBV5-1 and TRBV20-1 belonged to several TRBV segments found more frequently than in controls.

Sequences were obtained from blood. These receptors were collected from a girl aged 10 to 17 with multiple sclerosis.

The chain links TRBV7-8 to TRBJ2-3, with 8 bases fitting TRBD2. Germline V gives CDR1 SGHVS, CDR2 FQNEAQ. The CDR3 has 16 amino acids. With 2 bases clipped from V and 5 bases from J, the junction kept 9 bases outside the gene matches. CDR3 DNA sequence: TGTGCCAGCAGCTTACTCTGGCGCGGGAGGCGAGATACGCAGTATTTT. Amino acid sequence: CASSLLWRGRRDTQYF.

The V call is TRBV2, the J call TRBJ1-2; 8 bases fit TRBD1. The germline V gene has CDR1 SNHLY and CDR2 FYNNEI. J lost 4 bases, V lost 6 bases, and 7 bases had no gene match. CDR3 length: 14 residues. CDR3 nucleotide sequence: TGTGCCAGCAGGCCGGACAGGGCAATCTATGGCTACACCTTC. This codes for CASRPDRAIYGYTF.

This clonotype showed up just a few times. This chain uses TRBV6-5 with TRBJ1-2; D is ambiguous. Per the germline V gene, CDR1 is MNHEY and CDR2 is SVGAGI. The CDR3 spans 14 residues. Trimming cost V 0 bases and J 0 bases, with 5 bases left between them. The CDR3 DNA reads TGTGCCAGCAGTTACTCGGGCACTAACTATGGCTACACCTTC. Protein: CASSYSGTNYGYTF.

The chain carries TRBV6-1 and TRBJ1-1; the D gene is possibly TRBD1 (5 bases). CDR1 and CDR2 from the germline V gene are MNHNS and SASEGT. The CDR3 extends over 14 amino acids. Deletions cut 5 bases from V and 0 bases from J, with 10 bases between. CDR3 amino acids: CASSRDGMNTEAFF. CDR3 coding DNA: TGTGCCAGCAGTAGGGACGGGATGAACACTGAAGCTTTCTTT.

The V and J genes are TRBV6-5 and TRBJ2-3, with D hard to call. With 0 bases removed from V and 1 base from J, the gap between germline ends came to 5 bases. Germline V gene sequence: CDR1 MNHEY, CDR2 SVGAGI. This CDR3 has 14 amino acids. This CDR3 reads CASSYSPGTDTQYF. CDR3 nucleotide sequence: TGTGCCAGCAGTTACTCTCCAGGCACAGATACGCAGTATTTT.

CDR3 DNA: TGTGCCAGCAGTTTAGTGTTGGGAACCCTAAGGGGTGAGCAGTTCTTC. Amino acids: CASSLVLGTLRGEQFF. This chain links TRBV12-3 or TRBV12-4 with TRBJ2-1; a weak D match, TRBD1 (5 bases). Trimming took 1 base from V and 9 from J, leaving 19 bases between them. The CDR3 consists of 16 residues.

This clonotype was seen a few times. V is TRBV7-2 and J is TRBJ2-7; no definite D call. V was cut by 2 bases and J by 1 base, with 12 bases left in between. CDR1 SGHTA and CDR2 FQGNSA come from the germline V gene. The CDR3 is made up of 15 amino acids. The CDR3 loop is CASSLSAWLSYEQYF. CDR3 DNA: TGTGCCAGCAGCTTATCTGCGTGGCTTTCCTACGAGCAGTACTTC.

The rearrangement uses TRBV30 and TRBJ1-1, with D unclear. CDR1 GTSNPN and CDR2 SVGIG come from the germline V gene (reference sequence). This CDR3 contains 11 residues. V gave up 3 bases and J gave up 6 bases, with 8 bases separating them. This chain's CDR3 is CAWSGQAEAFF. CDR3 DNA: TGTGCCTGGAGCGGGCAGGCTGAAGCTTTCTTT.

This clonotype was seen a handful of times. The rearrangement uses TRBV6-5 and TRBJ2-3; 7 bases line up with TRBD1. CDR1 is MNHEY and CDR2 is SVGAGI in the germline V gene. This CDR3 has 14 amino acids. The V gene end was trimmed by 6 bases and the J gene end by 2 bases; junction bases not matched to a gene: 5. The DNA of the CDR3 is TGTGCCAGCAGCTCGACAGGGTCCACAGATACGCAGTATTTT. It encodes CASSSTGSTDTQYF.

The chain couples TRBV5-1 to TRBJ2-7; possible D gene TRBD1, 6 bases. The CDR3 is 13 amino acids. Germline loops: CDR1 SGHRS, CDR2 YFSETQ. V was pared by 4 bases and J by 1 base, with 9 bases between. The CDR3: CASSPGDSYEQYF. The CDR3 region has the DNA TGCGCCAGCAGCCCAGGGGATTCCTACGAGCAGTACTTC.

This chain joins TRBV25-1 and TRBJ1-2; D is possibly TRBD1 (5 bases). The V gene's germline CDR1 is MGHDK and CDR2 SYGVNS. The V and J ends lost 4 bases and 7 bases respectively, with 10 bases between them. This CDR3 region has 12 residues. The CDR3 loop reads CASSGTGSGYTF. For the CDR3, the DNA is TGTGCCAGCAGTGGAACAGGATCTGGCTACACCTTC.

The chain is built from TRBV12-3 or TRBV12-4 and TRBJ1-2; TRBD1 matches at 9 bases. The CDR3 sequence is 16 residues long. Germline trimming cut 6 bases from V and 6 bases from J; bases unmatched to any gene: 14. This chain's CDR3 is CASSPRDRVSVDGYTF. CDR3 nucleotides: TGTGCCAGCAGCCCCCGGGACAGGGTTTCAGTTGATGGCTACACCTTC.

This clonotype was found a few times. V and J are TRBV20-1 and TRBJ2-4, with 11 bases fitting TRBD2. V lost 3 bases to trimming and J lost 0 bases; unmatched junction nucleotides: 7. This CDR3 spans 17 amino acids. Germline CDR1 is DFQATT and CDR2 is SNEGSKA (reference sequence). The CDR3 loop is CSARATSGSVAKNIQYF. The CDR3 DNA is TGCAGTGCTAGGGCTACTAGCGGGAGTGTAGCCAAAAACATTCAGTACTTC.

The genes are TRBV20-1 and TRBJ2-5; 8 bases map to TRBD2. Looked up from germline, CDR1 is DFQATT and CDR2 is SNEGSKA (reference sequence). CDR3 length equals 13 residues. J was trimmed by 5 bases and V by 6 bases; bases with no gene match: 8. DNA for the CDR3: TGCAGTGCCCCCCGGGGGGGCCCTGAGACCCAGTACTTC. It specifies CSAPRGGPETQYF.

This clonotype has more than one count but fewer than ten. The CDR3 sequence: CASSSKKGTGDFYEQYF. The CDR3 nucleotides are TGTGCCAGCAGCTCCAAAAAAGGGACAGGGGACTTCTACGAGCAGTACTTC. The chain has TRBV7-6 and TRBJ2-7; 10 bases align to TRBD1. The CDR3 is 17 residues long. Germline trimming cut 4 bases from V and 3 bases from J; bases unmatched to any gene: 12. CDR1 is SGHVS and CDR2 is FNYEAQ in the germline V gene.

This clonotype was found once. J is TRBJ2-7 and V is TRBV28; D may be TRBD1 or TRBD2 (5 bases each). With 4 bases removed from V and 0 bases from J, the gap between germline ends came to 13 bases. The CDR3 sequence is 15 residues long. The V gene's germline CDR1 is MDHEN and CDR2 SYDVKM. In nucleotides, the CDR3 is TGTGCCAGCAGTTCAACCCGGGACCTCTCCTACGAGCAGTACTTC. It translates to CASSSTRDLSYEQYF.

This clonotype was found a few times. This rearrangement joins TRBV6-5 to TRBJ2-5; weak D call: TRBD2 (5 bases). The germline V and J ends were trimmed by 4 bases and 4 bases, with 10 bases remaining between them. From germline, CDR1 is MNHEY and CDR2 SVGAGI. This CDR3 comprises 13 residues. For the CDR3, the DNA is TGTGCCAGCAGTTGGTCGAGGGCAGAGACCCAGTACTTC. Protein sequence: CASSWSRAETQYF.